This T cell receptor beta chain emerged from a study of cytomegalovirus exposure and HLA in healthy donors (dated by TCRdb to about 2017). Regarding the study in general: An earlier analysis of 587 of the donors reported roughly 300 Gb of sequence data and 117 million unique TCR beta sequences obtained from around 190 million T cells. In a later genetic analysis, genome-wide SNP genotypes for 398 of the 666 donors were used, and that subset was treated as a discovery cohort. Using immunosequencing, the study profiled T cell repertoires from some 670 subjects and related those repertoires to cytomegalovirus serostatus. To predict cytomegalovirus infection status, the study combined high-throughput TCR immunosequencing, statistical association of individual TCRs with disease status, and machine learning. Donor age, sex, ethnicity and CMV serostatus were compiled together with the repertoire data. In the later analysis, no new phenotypic data were used to find candidate immune exposures; instead, reliance was placed on TCR beta sequences and their occurrence across donors. Roughly 5 DR-DQ haplotypes were handled as single units for association and clustering because linkage in the cohort was strong. Roughly 300 gigabases of sequencing data and around 80 million unique TCR sequences made up an early release that covered several hundred HLA-typed donors. In addition to the first cohort of 666 subjects, a separate validation cohort of over 90 different subjects was used. Among 300 to 500 genotyped donors of the cohort, an average of roughly 230,000 unique TCR beta nucleotide sequences was sequenced per donor, of which about 19% were non-productive. The number of typed donors differed by locus: 629-630 for A, B, C, DRB1 and DQB1; some 540 for DQA1; 606 for DPA1; and around 490 for DPB1. The genetic ancestry cluster associated with self-reported Caucasian donors included roughly four fifths of the roughly 400 genotyped donors. To decide whether each TCR beta V gene segment behaved as functional or pseudogenic, an earlier analysis of several hundred of the donors relied on high-throughput TCR beta sequencing. Both class I and class II loci were covered by HLA typing, at four-digit resolution. In a later analysis, previously published TCR beta repertoires from 670 or so donors were re-analyzed and high-resolution HLA genotyping was added so that TCR occurrence patterns could be studied. The study aimed to test whether signatures of past pathogen exposure could be identified by cataloging public T cell receptors. Every repertoire in the discovery cohort had been generated on one and the same sequencing platform.

Clipping removes 6 bases from V and 2 bases from J, with 7 as the unmatched junction base count. The CDR3 measures 16 amino acids from cysteine to phenylalanine. The kept DNA is CDR3 alone, 48 bases in frame from the first base. CDR1 WSHSY and CDR2 SAAADI are derived from the germline V gene. The cohort was made up of roughly 670 healthy bone marrow donors. Cohort members were all nominally healthy when sampled, although unrecorded immune exposures were likely present. The donor tested CMV seronegative and was one of the 352 seronegative cohort members. Every donor gave a peripheral blood sample, and the peripheral blood mononuclear cells from that sample were used for TCR beta sequencing. Genomic DNA was extracted from the blood cell samples with the Qiagen DNeasy Blood Extraction Kit. General findings and caveats noted by the study authors: Correlated functional status among segregating V segments might reflect linkage disequilibrium, but an unknown experimental factor could not be ruled out. V-gene and J-gene trimming of TCR beta chains was associated with a missense DCLRE1C variant in a later genetic analysis, and the association was replicated in an independent cohort. A later analysis associated some 17,000 TCR beta sequences with specific HLA alleles at a false discovery rate of 0.05. An earlier analysis of approximately 570 of the donors showed that most TCR beta V segments appeared in productive rearrangements either about 87% or about 30% of the time, which broadly matched IMGT annotations. Presence/absence analyses assumed roughly uniform sequencing depth across donors, an assumption that may not hold. The study gave a list of about 160 TCR beta chains associated with cytomegalovirus. Most TCR sequences were observed very rarely across donors, whereas some public TCRs were present in many individuals. A later analysis found that TCR association rates varied across HLA loci, with DRB1 alleles showing the most associated TCRs and HLA-C alleles the fewest. Some IMGT-functional V segments, including TRBV6-2 and TRBV6-3, could not be told apart with the 87-base-pair reads, so those segments were excluded. In both the original and validation cohorts, the classifier was reported to diagnose cytomegalovirus status with high specificity and sensitivity. A later analysis reported that several top co-occurrence clusters appeared linked to parvovirus B19, influenza, CMV and Epstein-Barr virus. Strong co-occurrence of HLA alleles, especially DR and DQ, made assigning TCR associations to individual alleles difficult. The authors suggested that the approach could potentially be generalized to other disease states and immunological phenotypes. The sequencing pipeline was judged likely to have produced a cluster of highly shared sequence variants as a technical artifact. Three of the identified cytomegalovirus-associated TCR beta chains were confirmed in vitro to be specific for cytomegalovirus antigens. The only immune exposure information available for the cohort was CMV serostatus. Compared with the approximately 670-donor mean, donors in an Asian-associated ancestry cluster had fewer N-insertions in productive TCRs, according to a later genetic analysis. In a later analysis, most CMV-associated TCR beta chains were found to appear HLA-restricted, with HLA associations seemingly driven largely by CMV exposure. Only TCR beta chains were sequenced in this cohort, and the absence of alpha or paired-chain data limited detectable features. A further reported finding was that TCR beta sequences accurately predicted the HLA-A and HLA-B alleles for most subjects in the first cohort. In a later analysis, HLA-associated TCR beta chains showed more clonal expansion and lower generation probabilities than non-associated chains that were equally common. HLA typing was unavailable for some donors at each locus, so association tests used only the typed subset. Because counts were too low, about 17 rarely observed V segments, including chromosome 9 orphons, were excluded from the earlier analysis of around 590 of the donors.

About this clone itself: The antigen this receptor binds is unknown. One base away there is no much larger clone; base qualities are not given.

Library construction relied on the immunoSEQ multiplex PCR assay. The multiplex PCR relied on a mix of 60 forward primers for TCR Vbeta segments and 13 reverse primers for TCR Jbeta segments. A multiplex PCR assay on genomic DNA amplified the CDR3 region of rearranged TCR beta genes. On the Illumina HiSeq System, the amplified TCR beta libraries were sequenced as 87-base-pair reads. The original methods were these. A later analysis counted some 74 million unique TCR beta chains across the 670 or so repertoires, and 10 million to 11 million of these chains were shared by at least two donors. Raw reads were error-corrected and collapsed into unique sequences with a nearest-neighbor algorithm that merged closely related sequences to remove PCR and sequencing errors. CDR3 sequences were aligned to IMGT reference sequences to assign V, D and J gene segments. For a sequence to be retained, a match of at least six nucleotides was required to both a V gene segment and a J gene segment. A rearrangement was called productive if the CDR3 had no stop codons and remained in frame with V and J, and every other rearrangement was called non-productive. Following IMGT convention, CDR3 was defined as the stretch from the second conserved V-encoded cysteine to the conserved J-encoded phenylalanine. The earlier analysis of 500 to 600 of the donors excluded sequences that lacked an unambiguous match to a single V gene segment. An earlier analysis of fewer than 750 of the donors called V segments functional above 56.7% productive rearrangements and segregating when the between-donor standard deviation exceeded 5%. To diagnose cytomegalovirus status from the catalog of TCR beta chain sequences, a statistical classification framework was built. A later analysis assigned V and J genes by comparing TCR nucleotide sequences with IMGT/GENE-DB human TR gene sequences. A later analysis assigned CDR3 sequences and most-parsimonious VDJ recombination scenarios with the TCRdist pipeline. In a later analysis, each TCR beta chain was defined by its CDR3 amino acid sequence together with its V-gene family, and reads lacking a unique V-gene family were excluded. A later analysis removed several hundred highly shared, low-generation-probability nucleotide sequences to deal with suspected cross-contamination and a sequencing artifact. For each public chain, a later analysis derived a clonal expansion index from normalized ranks of inferred template counts within each repertoire. In a later analysis, generation probabilities were computed with a VDJ recombination model fitted to out-of-frame rearrangements, and the resulting probabilities were checked against IGoR. In a later analysis, hypergeometric tests were used to score TCR-TCR, TCR-HLA and TCR-CMV co-occurrence, with a repertoire-size bias correction applied to TCR pairs. False discovery rates were estimated in a later analysis by permuting HLA or CMV assignments 20 times. In a later analysis, co-occurring TCRs were grouped with DBSCAN, and TCRdist sequence similarity was added when clustering was performed within HLA-allele-positive subsets. Repertoires with fewer than 30,000 or more than 120,000 public chains were left out of co-occurrence clustering, as were five repertoires with anomalous nucleotide sharing. The source is immuneACCESS, and TCRdb retained only in-frame sequences with V and J called. Part of the clones is not carried over; for the studies checked, unresolved V genes explain less than half of this, and the remainder is unexplained. V, J and clone size derive from that table, while D and trimming were established from the DNA sequence. Counted in this sample were about 140,000 clones; 75% to 85% of them appeared once. 2% to 2.5% of the sample is held by the ten biggest clonotypes.

The V and J genes are TRBV10-2 and TRBJ2-3, with 11 central nucleotides matching TRBD2. The sequenced sample consisted of PBMCs. This sequence originates from a man aged 45-60 years in good health and CMV-seronegative. This receptor carries the CDR3 CASRGTGLAVTDTQYF. The bases read TGCGCCAGCAGGGGAACGGGACTAGCGGTCACAGATACGCAGTATTTT.